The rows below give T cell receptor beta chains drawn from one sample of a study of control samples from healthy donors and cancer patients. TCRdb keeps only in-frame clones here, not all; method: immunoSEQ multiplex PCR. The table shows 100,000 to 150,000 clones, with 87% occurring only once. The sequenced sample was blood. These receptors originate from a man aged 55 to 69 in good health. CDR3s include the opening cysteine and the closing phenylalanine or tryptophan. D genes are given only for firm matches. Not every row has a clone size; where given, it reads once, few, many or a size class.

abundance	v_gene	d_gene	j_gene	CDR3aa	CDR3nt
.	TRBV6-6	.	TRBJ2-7	CASSYQPRGSNYEQYF	TGTGCCAGCAGTTATCAACCCAGGGGTTCGAACTACGAGCAGTACTTC
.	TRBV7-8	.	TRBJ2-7	CASSLRRTFYEQYF	TGTGCCAGCAGCTTAAGACGGACCTTTTACGAGCAGTACTTC
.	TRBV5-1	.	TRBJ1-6	CASSPLDGSFSSPLHF	TGCGCCAGCAGCCCTCTCGACGGATCGTTTAGTTCACCCCTCCACTTT
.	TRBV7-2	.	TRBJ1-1	CASSFTPTGGSGTEAFF	TGTGCCAGCAGCTTCACCCCAACGGGGGGTTCGGGCACTGAAGCTTTCTTT
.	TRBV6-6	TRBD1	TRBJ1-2	CASSPDRGYGYTF	TGTGCCAGCAGCCCCGACAGGGGGTACGGCTACACCTTC
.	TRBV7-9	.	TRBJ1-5	CASSSQGNQPQHF	TGTGCCAGCAGTAGTCAGGGTAATCAGCCCCAGCATTTT
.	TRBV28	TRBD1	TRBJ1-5	CASKPGQGGQPQHF	TGTGCCAGCAAGCCGGGACAGGGAGGCCAGCCCCAGCATTTT
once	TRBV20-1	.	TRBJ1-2	CSASEIDGYTF	TGCAGTGCTTCTGAGATAGATGGCTACACCTTC
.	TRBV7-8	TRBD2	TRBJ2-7	CASSLTGLEQYF	TGTGCCAGCAGCCTAACGGGACTAGAGCAGTACTTC
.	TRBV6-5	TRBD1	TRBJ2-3	CASRGTGSYTQYF	TGTGCCAGCAGGGGGACAGGGAGCTATACGCAGTATTTT
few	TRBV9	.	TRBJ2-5	CASSVGGVAQETQYF	TGTGCCAGCAGCGTAGGAGGGGTGGCACAAGAGACCCAGTACTTC
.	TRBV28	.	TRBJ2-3	CASRWGPDTQYF	TGTGCCAGCCGTTGGGGTCCAGATACGCAGTATTTT
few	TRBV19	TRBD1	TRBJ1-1	CASSIGGQGKAFF	TGTGCCAGTAGTATAGGGGGACAGGGGAAAGCTTTCTTT
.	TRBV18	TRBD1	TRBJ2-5	CASSRGQTRETQYF	TGTGCCAGCTCACGGGGACAGACGAGGGAGACCCAGTACTTC
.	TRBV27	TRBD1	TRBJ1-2	CASSVAPGQLYSPNYGYTF	TGTGCCAGCAGTGTAGCCCCGGGACAGCTATACAGTCCTAACTATGGCTACACCTTC
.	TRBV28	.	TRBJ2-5	CASSLPGLETQYF	TGTGCCAGCAGTTTACCAGGGTTAGAGACCCAGTACTTC
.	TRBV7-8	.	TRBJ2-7	CASSLVLAPGSYEQYF	TGTGCCAGCAGCTTAGTTTTGGCTCCGGGCTCCTACGAGCAGTACTTC
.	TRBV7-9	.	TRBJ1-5	CASSPSFGGGPNSNQPQHF	TGTGCCAGCAGCCCGTCCTTCGGCGGGGGACCCAATAGCAATCAGCCCCAGCATTTT
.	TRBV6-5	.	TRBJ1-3	CASSYSTASSGNTIYF	TGTGCCAGCAGTTACTCGACGGCGAGCTCTGGAAACACCATATATTTT
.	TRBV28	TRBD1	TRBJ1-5	CASSLADRGNQPQHF	TGTGCCAGCAGTTTAGCGGACAGGGGTAATCAGCCCCAGCATTTT
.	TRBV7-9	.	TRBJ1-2	CASSYTGLYGYTF	TGTGCCAGCAGCTATACAGGGCTTTATGGCTACACCTTC
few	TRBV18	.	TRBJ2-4	CASSSGADNNIQYF	TGTGCCAGCTCCTCGGGGGCGGATAATAACATTCAGTACTTC
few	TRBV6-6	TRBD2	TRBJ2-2	CASSWLAGANTGELFF	TGTGCCAGCAGTTGGCTAGCGGGGGCGAACACCGGGGAGCTGTTTTTT
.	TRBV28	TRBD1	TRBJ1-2	CASRLSGTGAGRGYTF	TGTGCCAGCAGACTCTCCGGGACAGGGGCCGGTCGGGGCTACACCTTC
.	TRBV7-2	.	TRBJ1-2	CASSLARDRRGYGYTF	TGTGCCAGCAGCTTAGCGAGAGACAGGAGGGGCTATGGCTACACCTTC
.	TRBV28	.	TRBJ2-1	CANSPGGSLINEQFF	TGTGCCAACTCACCCGGGGGATCCCTAATCAATGAGCAGTTCTTC
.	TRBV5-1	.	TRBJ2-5	CASSLFQRETQYF	TGCGCCAGCAGTTTATTTCAGAGAGAGACCCAGTACTTC
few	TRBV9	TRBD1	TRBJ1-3	CASSVGQGASSGNTIYF	TGTGCCAGCAGCGTAGGACAGGGGGCGAGCTCTGGAAACACCATATATTTT
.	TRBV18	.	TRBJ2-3	CASSPTESDTQYF	TGTGCCAGCTCACCGACGGAGTCAGATACGCAGTATTTT
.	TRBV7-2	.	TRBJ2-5	CASSLGRLALNQETQYF	TGTGCCAGCAGCTTGGGTCGACTGGCACTGAACCAAGAGACCCAGTACTTC
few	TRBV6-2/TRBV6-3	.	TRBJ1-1	CASSYSGRQRTEAFF	TGTGCCAGCAGTTACTCGGGGAGACAGAGAACTGAAGCTTTCTTT
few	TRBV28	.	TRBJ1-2	CASSEQGYGYTF	TGTGCCAGCAGCGAACAGGGTTACGGCTACACCTTC
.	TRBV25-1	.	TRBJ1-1	CASSLRGQMNTEAFF	TGTGCCAGCAGTCTCCGCGGACAGATGAACACTGAAGCTTTCTTT
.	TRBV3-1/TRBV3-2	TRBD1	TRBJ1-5	CASSQRGTGDQPQHF	TGTGCCAGCAGCCAACGAGGGACAGGGGATCAGCCCCAGCATTTT
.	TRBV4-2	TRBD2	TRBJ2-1	CASSPDSILAGEYNEQFF	TGTGCCAGCAGCCCCGACTCTATACTAGCGGGGGAGTACAATGAGCAGTTCTTC
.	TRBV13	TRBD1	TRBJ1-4	CASSLGAGTGAGEKLFF	TGTGCCAGCAGCTTAGGGGCTGGGACAGGGGCAGGCGAAAAACTGTTTTTT
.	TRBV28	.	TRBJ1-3	CASTLYSGNTIYF	TGTGCCAGCACTCTTTACTCTGGAAACACCATATATTTT
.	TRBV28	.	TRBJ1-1	CASRTAGAPEAFF	TGTGCCAGCAGGACGGCCGGGGCCCCTGAAGCTTTCTTT
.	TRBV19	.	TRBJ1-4	CASSRQTDEKLFF	TGTGCCAGTAGTAGACAGACCGATGAAAAACTGTTTTTT
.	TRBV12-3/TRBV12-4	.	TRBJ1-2	CASSQGSGYGYTF	TGTGCCAGCAGTCAGGGGTCTGGCTATGGCTACACCTTC
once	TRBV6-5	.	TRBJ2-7	CASSYSTGAVYEQYF	TGTGCCAGCAGTTACTCGACCGGGGCTGTTTACGAGCAGTACTTC
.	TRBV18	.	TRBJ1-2	CASSGRIGAGHGYTF	TGTGCCAGCTCCGGCCGGATAGGGGCAGGGCATGGCTACACCTTC
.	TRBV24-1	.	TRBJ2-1	CATSDARGTGNEQFF	TGTGCCACCAGTGACGCTCGAGGGACGGGCAATGAGCAGTTCTTC
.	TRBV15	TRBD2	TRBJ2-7	CATSRGGLADEQYF	TGTGCCACCAGCAGGGGGGGACTAGCGGACGAGCAGTACTTC
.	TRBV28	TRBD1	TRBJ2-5	CASTPEGTGQETQYF	TGTGCCAGCACCCCGGAAGGGACAGGCCAAGAGACCCAGTACTTC
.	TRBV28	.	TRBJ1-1	CASSIDSLNTEAFF	TGTGCCAGCAGCATTGACAGCCTGAACACTGAAGCTTTCTTT
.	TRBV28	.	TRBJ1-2	CASSSQSGDGYGYTF	TGTGCCAGCAGTTCCCAGTCCGGGGATGGGTATGGCTACACCTTC
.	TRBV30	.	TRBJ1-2	CAWNSQGFSNGYTF	TGTGCCTGGAATTCACAGGGTTTTAGTAATGGCTACACCTTC
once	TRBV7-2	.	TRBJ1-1	CASSLEEGRATEAFF	TGTGCCAGCAGCTTAGAAGAGGGCAGGGCCACTGAAGCTTTCTTT
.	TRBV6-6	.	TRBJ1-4	CASLGQFNEKLFF	TGTGCCAGCCTAGGACAGTTTAATGAAAAACTGTTTTTT
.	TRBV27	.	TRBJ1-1	CASSYLQGYNTEAFF	TGTGCCAGCAGCTATCTACAGGGATATAACACTGAAGCTTTCTTT
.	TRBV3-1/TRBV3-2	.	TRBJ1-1	CASSLGTHIAEAFF	TGTGCCAGCAGCCTAGGGACCCATATAGCTGAAGCTTTCTTT